This TCR beta chain was identified in a study of T cell responses to AZD1222 COVID-19 vaccine. Study findings and constraints: At baseline, seropositivity was found in only 5 to 7 AZD1222 recipients. Mostly white British, mostly female donors; authors suggested clonal diversity may be underestimated. Unmutated variant regions are reportedly targeted by nearly half of spike-specific TCRs.

CDR3 size: 14 residues. Germline V gene lookup returns CDR1 SQVTM and CDR2 ANQGSEA. V lost 6 bases and J lost 2, with 17 bases in between. The protocol was immunoSEQ multiplex PCR, while the TCRdb copy is restricted to in-frame clones and leaves out a portion. The repertoire holds more than 100,000 clones, just over 90% seen once, with around 5% in the top ten. As for this clone: The antigen is undetermined.

The chain is built from TRBV29-1 and TRBJ2-7; D perhaps matches TRBD2 (5 bases). The starting material was peripheral blood, obtained 28 days after the second AZD1222 dose. This clonotype was sampled from an adult who received the AZD1222 COVID-19 vaccine. The CDR3 here is CSVIAGVQAYEQYF. CDR3 nucleotides: TGCAGCGTCATAGCCGGGGTCCAAGCCTACGAGCAGTACTTC.